Listed below are T cell receptor beta chains from one sample, sequenced in a study of patients and donors after allogeneic stem cell transplantation. TCRdb reanalysed the RT-PCR reads using MiXCR and keeps one entry per CDR3 protein. Of about 40,000 distinct CDR3 sequences listed, 25% to 40% are singletons. Sequences were obtained from blood, either unsorted or a sorted T cell fraction (not recorded which). These receptors came from a human donor who was either an allogeneic HSCT recipient or a stem cell or donor lymphocyte infusion donor (not recorded which). It is not recorded whose cells these are; they may come from a transplant donor. Each CDR3 is given with its conserved first and last residue. The D gene is left open where the match is weak.

cdr3_aa: CASSQVGQGQGFSYGYTF
j_call: TRBJ1-2
v_call: TRBV4-3
d_call: TRBD1

cdr3_aa: CASSFGQQTEAFF
j_call: TRBJ1-1
v_call: TRBV12-3/TRBV12-4
d_call: .

cdr3_aa: CASSSRPGIGIRTEGNTIYF
j_call: TRBJ1-3
v_call: TRBV9
d_call: .

cdr3_aa: CASAGANQPQHF
j_call: TRBJ1-5
v_call: TRBV6-2/TRBV6-3
d_call: .

cdr3_aa: CASSEAGGMGRTEAFF
j_call: TRBJ1-1
v_call: TRBV2
d_call: TRBD1

cdr3_aa: CASSVRVPDYGYTF
j_call: TRBJ1-2
v_call: TRBV5-5
d_call: .

cdr3_aa: CASSFLQGSIYNSPLHF
j_call: TRBJ1-6
v_call: TRBV28
d_call: TRBD1

cdr3_aa: CASSTSGTVNTEAFF
j_call: TRBJ1-1
v_call: TRBV4-2
d_call: TRBD1

cdr3_aa: CASRPQGSAEAFF
j_call: TRBJ1-1
v_call: TRBV5-1
d_call: .

cdr3_aa: CASSLGIGQGALKF
j_call: TRBJ1-1
v_call: TRBV28
d_call: TRBD1

cdr3_aa: CSATDRAEQYF
j_call: TRBJ2-7
v_call: TRBV20-1
d_call: TRBD1

cdr3_aa: CASSPPGTLAHEQYF
j_call: TRBJ2-7
v_call: TRBV12-3/TRBV12-4
d_call: .

cdr3_aa: CASSFPGTSGNEQFF
j_call: TRBJ2-1
v_call: TRBV19
d_call: TRBD2

cdr3_aa: CASSLDHQTQYF
j_call: TRBJ2-5
v_call: TRBV7-9
d_call: .

cdr3_aa: CSTPPAAGGTDTQYF
j_call: TRBJ2-3
v_call: TRBV29-1
d_call: TRBD2

cdr3_aa: CASSPAGVGETQYF
j_call: TRBJ2-5
v_call: TRBV9
d_call: .

cdr3_aa: CASSPQRGGYNEQFF
j_call: TRBJ2-1
v_call: TRBV11-3
d_call: TRBD2

cdr3_aa: CASSLGRMGTQYF
j_call: TRBJ2-5
v_call: TRBV13
d_call: .